The clone carrying this TCR beta chain has at least ten counts. The read is 3 residues too short to cover the CDR3 end, so that end is filled in from the germline J gene. The data belong to a study of T cell clonality in common variable immunodeficiency. Germline V gene data show CDR1 as KGHSH and CDR2 as LQKENI. Trimming removed 3 bases from V and 0 bases from J; junction bases left unmatched: 14. The CDR3 contains 19 residues. The assay was immunoSEQ multiplex PCR, and TCRdb's table has in-frame clones only and misses some. Observed in the sample are roughly 34,000 clones, none of them singletons. Each donor provided about 4.5 to 9 ml of heparinized whole blood.

The material sequenced was peripheral blood mononuclear cells. This sequence was found in a person between 18 and 75 years old in good health. The chain is built from TRBV18 and TRBJ2-1; 7 bases agree with TRBD2. CDR3 loop: CASSPLAEGLSSSYNEQFF. The sequenced part of the CDR3 DNA is TGTGCCAGCTCACCGCTAGCGGAAGGCCTCTCGAGCTCCTACAATGAG.